One sample yielded the 8 T cell receptor beta chains listed below, sequenced in a study of control samples from healthy donors and cancer patients. The method was immunoSEQ multiplex PCR; TCRdb's version includes in-frame clones alone and lacks a portion of them. The sample includes about 130,000 clones, 92% of them seen just once. Sequencing input: blood. The receptors were gathered from a woman between 50 and 59 years old in good health.

The chain uses TRBV6-5 and TRBJ1-1; perhaps TRBD1 as D (5 bases). The germline V gene encodes CDR1 MNHEY and CDR2 SVGAGI. The CDR3 consists of 14 residues. This chain's CDR3 is CASSGGLGRTEAFF. DNA for the CDR3: TGTGCAAGCTCGGGGGGATTGGGGAGGACTGAAGCTTTCTTT.

This chain uses TRBV3-1 (or the pseudogene TRBV3-2) with TRBJ2-5, with 8 positions matching TRBD2. Unmatched junction bases numbered 8, after V lost 1 base and J lost 4 bases. CDR1 is LGHDT, CDR2 YNNKEL, per germline (reference sequence). This CDR3 is 16 amino acids long. The chain's CDR3 is CASSQANAGGLETQYF. CDR3 nucleotides: TGTGCCAGCAGCCAAGCTAATGCGGGGGGCCTAGAGACCCAGTACTTC.

This sequence joins TRBV5-1 and TRBJ1-1; D is undetermined. Trimming removed 3 bases from V and 1 base from J, with 16 bases in between. There are 16 residues in the CDR3. Germline V gives CDR1 SGHRS, CDR2 YFSETQ. The CDR3 nucleotides read TGCGCCAGCAGCTACGACTTAGAAGCGTGGAACACTGAAGCTTTCTTT. It translates to CASSYDLEAWNTEAFF.

The chain employs TRBV4-2 and TRBJ1-2, with TRBD1 matching 8 bases. V gave up 3 bases and J gave up 4 bases; unmatched junction bases: 4. The CDR3 covers 14 residues. From germline, CDR1 is LGHNA and CDR2 YNFKEQ. The CDR3: CASSQSGGGYGYTF. The CDR3, as DNA: TGTGCCAGCAGCCAGTCAGGGGGCGGCTATGGCTACACCTTC.

The rearrangement links TRBV18 to TRBJ1-4, with D maybe TRBD1 (5 bases). In germline, CDR1 is KGHSH, CDR2 LQKENI. The CDR3 length is 16 residues. V was trimmed by 3 bases and J by 3 bases, leaving 14 bases between them. In DNA, the CDR3 is TGTGCCAGCTCACCGCGTGGGGCACGGGCTAATGAAAAACTGTTTTTT. This gives the protein CASSPRGARANEKLFF.

V usage is TRBV2 and J usage is TRBJ2-2; unclear D gene. Germline CDR1 reads SNHLY; CDR2 reads FYNNEI. The CDR3 has 13 residues. Deletions cut 4 bases from V and 2 bases from J, with 5 bases between. The CDR3, as DNA: TGTGCCAGCAGTGTGGGAAACACCGGGGAGCTGTTTTTT. It yields the protein CASSVGNTGELFF.

The CDR3: CSARGPLEQYF. CDR3 nucleotide sequence: TGCAGTGCTAGGGGACCCCTAGAGCAGTACTTC. V is TRBV20-1 and J is TRBJ2-7, with D perhaps being TRBD1 or TRBD2 (5 bases each). This CDR3 contains 11 residues. The germline V and J ends were trimmed by 3 bases and 7 bases, with 10 bases remaining between them. Germline loops: CDR1 DFQATT, CDR2 SNEGSKA (reference sequence).

The rearrangement links TRBV6-5 to TRBJ2-7; 10 positions match TRBD1. Per the germline V gene, CDR1 is MNHEY and CDR2 is SVGAGI. Trimming cost V 7 bases and J 3 bases; bases outside gene matches: 6. There are 14 residues in the CDR3. As DNA, the CDR3 is TGTGCCAGCACTGCCGGGACAGGGGTCTACGAGCAGTACTTC. This translates into CASTAGTGVYEQYF.